These 32 T cell receptor beta chains share one sample of origin, sequenced in a study of T cell responses to AZD1222 COVID-19 vaccine. Some clones are missing from TCRdb's copy, which holds only in-frame ones; the method was immunoSEQ multiplex PCR. Of some 120,000 clones in the sample, 92% are singletons; the top ten hold more than 7%. The sequencing here drew on peripheral blood, taken 28 days after the second AZD1222 dose. These receptors all come from an adult who received the AZD1222 COVID-19 vaccine.

This clone was seen only once. The rearrangement links TRBV7-8 to TRBJ2-7; no reliable D call. In germline, CDR1 is SGHVS, CDR2 FQNEAQ. Trimming left V 3 bases short and J 12 bases short, with 21 bases between. The CDR3 runs to 14 residues. CDR3 region: CASSLVRARGGVYF. Written as DNA, the CDR3 is TGTGCCAGCAGCTTGGTTAGAGCGCGCGGTGGAGTGTACTTC.

This clone was recorded once. The chain combines TRBV28 with TRBJ2-7, with D possibly being TRBD1 (5 bases). The germline V and J ends were trimmed by 6 bases and 0 bases, with 9 bases remaining between them. The CDR3 runs to 13 residues. Germline V gene sequence: CDR1 MDHEN, CDR2 SYDVKM. CDR3 residues: CASSPRDSYEQYF. CDR3 in DNA: TGTGCCAGCAGCCCCAGGGACTCCTACGAGCAGTACTTC. Complete variable domain (other parts from reference TRBV28 and TRBJ2-7): DVKVTQSSRYLVKRTGEKVFLECVQDMDHENMFWYRQDPGLGLRLIYFSYDVKMKEKGDIPEGYSVSREKKERFSLILESASTNQTSMYLCASSPRDSYEQYFGPGTRLTVT.

Only a few counts were recorded for this clone. This chain links TRBV7-9 with TRBJ1-2; 9 nucleotides match TRBD1. V lost 7 bases and J lost 10; bases outside the gene matches: 10. The CDR3 totals 13 residues. Germline V lookup: CDR1 SEHNR, CDR2 FQNEAQ (reference sequence). The DNA for the CDR3 is TGTGCCAGCATCCTGGGGACAGGGTCGGTCTACACCTTC. This encodes CASILGTGSVYTF.

The rearrangement joins TRBV5-4 to TRBJ2-2, with 10 bases lining up with TRBD1. This CDR3 spans 15 amino acids. V shed 2 bases, J shed 7 bases, and the junction held 5 bases outside the gene matches. Germline V gene sequence: CDR1 SGHNT, CDR2 YYREEE (reference sequence). CDR3 amino acids: CASSFPGQGSGELFF. CDR3 bases: TGTGCCAGCAGCTTTCCGGGACAGGGGAGCGGGGAGCTGTTTTTT.

The chain links TRBV19 to TRBJ2-4; D is unclear. Germline loops: CDR1 LNHDA, CDR2 SQIVND (reference sequence). The CDR3 totals 13 residues. The V gene lost 3 bases and the J gene lost 6 bases, with 9 bases spanning the gap. CDR3 amino acids: CASSIGLGNIQYF. The CDR3 bases are TGTGCCAGTAGTATTGGTCTAGGAAACATTCAGTACTTC.

V and J are TRBV14 and TRBJ1-2; D ambiguous. Germline loops: CDR1 SGHDN, CDR2 FVKESK. V was trimmed by 3 bases and J by 1 base, leaving 6 bases between them. The CDR3 is made up of 13 amino acids. The CDR3 region has the DNA TGTGCCAGCAGCCAGGGGTTTAACTATGGCTACACCTTC. This translates into CASSQGFNYGYTF.

The chain links TRBV5-4 to TRBJ1-2; D possibly corresponds to TRBD1 (5 bases). Trimming left V 4 bases short and J 4 bases short, with 14 bases between. This CDR3 comprises 14 residues. Germline loops: CDR1 SGHNT, CDR2 YYREEE (reference sequence). The CDR3 bases are TGTGCCAGCAGCGTTGGAAGGGGCAGCTATGGCTACACCTTC. Encoded protein: CASSVGRGSYGYTF.

This chain joins TRBV5-1 and TRBJ2-2; 8 positions agree with TRBD1. The CDR3 loop spans 15 amino acids. Germline CDR1 and CDR2: SGHRS and YFSETQ. V was pared by 4 bases and J by 6 bases, with 8 bases of the junction left unmatched. The CDR3 DNA follows: TGCGCCAGCAGCATGGACAGGGTAGACGCCGGGGAGCTGTTTTTT. Translating it yields CASSMDRVDAGELFF.

V is TRBV7-2 and J is TRBJ1-1, with 7 bases that match TRBD1. The V segment lost 4 bases and the J segment 4 bases; nucleotides outside the gene matches: 6. Germline V gene sequence: CDR1 SGHTA, CDR2 FQGNSA. This CDR3 has 14 amino acids. CDR3 loop: CASSSRQGITEAFF. In DNA form, the CDR3 reads TGTGCCAGCAGCTCACGACAGGGTATCACTGAAGCTTTCTTT.

The CDR3, as DNA: TGTGCCAGCAGTTACCTCGACAGGGTTCAGCCCCAGCATTTT. Protein product: CASSYLDRVQPQHF. The rearrangement uses TRBV6-2 or TRBV6-3 and TRBJ1-5; the match to TRBD1 covers 7 bases. The length of the CDR3 is 14 residues. Germline trimming cut 2 bases from V and 6 bases from J; bases unmatched to any gene: 4. Germline lookup yields CDR1 MNHEY and CDR2 SVGEGT.

The chain combines TRBV4-1 with TRBJ2-7; D might be TRBD1 (5 bases). The CDR3 totals 16 residues. V lost 4 bases, J lost 6 bases, and 22 bases lay in between. Germline values: CDR1 MGHRA, CDR2 YSYEKL. CDR3 amino acids: CASSLPVGVRVSEQYF. The CDR3 DNA reads TGCGCCAGCAGCCTCCCTGTAGGGGTCAGGGTTTCCGAGCAGTACTTC.

J is TRBJ1-1 and V is TRBV28; D ambiguous. This CDR3 contains 13 residues. The germline V gene encodes CDR1 MDHEN and CDR2 SYDVKM. The ends were cut back, 7 bases at V and 0 bases at J, with 9 bases in the middle. CDR3 DNA: TGTGCCAGCACCAACGAGGTGAACACTGAAGCTTTCTTT. It yields the protein CASTNEVNTEAFF.

The chain is built from TRBV18 and TRBJ2-5; 13 bases agree with TRBD2. The germline gives CDR1 KGHSH, CDR2 LQKENI. V lost 3 bases, J lost 3 bases, and 4 bases stayed unmatched. CDR3 length: 16 residues. This chain's CDR3 is CASSPFGTSGEETQYF. The DNA of the CDR3 is TGTGCCAGCTCACCGTTCGGGACTAGCGGGGAAGAGACCCAGTACTTC. Full variable domain (rest looked up from reference TRBV18 and TRBJ2-5): NAGVMQNPRHLVRRRGQEARLRCSPMKGHSHVYWYRQLPEEGLKFMVYLQKENIIDESGMPKERFSAEFPKEGPSILRIQQVVRGDSAAYFCASSPFGTSGEETQYFGPGTRLLVL.

The V call is TRBV7-9, the J call TRBJ1-3; tentative D call: TRBD1 (5 bases). This CDR3 region has 14 residues. V lost 2 bases and J lost 1, with 6 bases in between. The germline CDR1 and CDR2 sequences are SEHNR and FQNEAQ (reference sequence). The CDR3 nucleotides are TGTGCCAGCAGCTTACCAGGGTCTGGAAACACCATATATTTT. Protein product: CASSLPGSGNTIYF.

V usage is TRBV29-1 and J usage is TRBJ2-1, with 14 positions matching TRBD2. Germline loops: CDR1 SQVTM, CDR2 ANQGSEA. CDR3 length: 14 amino acids. J lost 6 bases, V lost 7 bases, and 5 bases had no gene match. The CDR3 loop is CSASTSGGANEQFF. The CDR3 region has the DNA TGCAGCGCTTCGACTAGCGGGGGGGCCAATGAGCAGTTCTTC.

This chain links TRBV27 with TRBJ1-1, with D perhaps matching TRBD1 (5 bases). V gave up 5 bases and J gave up 1 base, with 11 bases separating them. CDR1 is MNHEY, CDR2 SMNVEV, per germline (reference sequence). CDR3 size: 14 residues. In DNA, the CDR3 is TGTGCCAGCAGTCCCTTGGGACGGAACACTGAAGCTTTCTTT. Protein: CASSPLGRNTEAFF.

The V call is TRBV9, the J call TRBJ2-7; no reliable D call. The germline V gene has CDR1 SGDLS and CDR2 YYNGEE. The CDR3 covers 12 residues. V was pared by 3 bases and J by 0 bases, with 4 bases between. CDR3 amino acids: CASSASSYEQYF. The CDR3 region has the DNA TGTGCCAGCAGCGCATCCTCCTACGAGCAGTACTTC.

This chain joins TRBV7-9 and TRBJ1-6; D uncertain. V lost 5 bases and J lost 9, with 5 bases in between. This CDR3 has 11 residues. Germline V gives CDR1 SEHNR, CDR2 FQNEAQ (reference sequence). The CDR3 region is CASSEGSPLHF. The CDR3 DNA reads as TGTGCCAGCAGCGAGGGTTCACCCCTCCACTTT.

The chain uses TRBV3-1 (or the pseudogene TRBV3-2) and TRBJ2-3; TRBD2 aligns across 7 bases. Per the germline V gene, CDR1 is LGHDT and CDR2 is YNNKEL (reference sequence). The CDR3 extends over 16 amino acids. V shed 4 bases and J 2 bases; nucleotides not matched to a gene: 9. CDR3 region: CASSRVEGGHTDTQYF. The CDR3 bases are TGTGCCAGCAGCCGGGTAGAGGGAGGGCACACAGATACGCAGTATTTT.

Concerning this clone: Other nucleotide sequences from this sample produce the same CDR3. The chain links TRBV7-9 to TRBJ1-1, with a possible D match to TRBD1 (5 bases). Looked up from germline, CDR1 is SEHNR and CDR2 is FQNEAQ (reference sequence). The length of the CDR3 is 13 residues. With 0 bases removed from V and 6 bases from J, the gap between germline ends came to 8 bases. This chain's CDR3 is CASSLAQGAEAFF. The CDR3 nucleotides read TGTGCCAGCAGCTTAGCTCAGGGAGCTGAAGCTTTCTTT.

The chain recombines TRBV7-2 with TRBJ2-5, with D uncertain. The CDR3 contains 13 residues. V gave up 6 bases and J gave up 5 bases, with 13 bases separating them. Per the germline V gene, CDR1 is SGHTA and CDR2 is FQGNSA. CDR3 coding DNA: TGTGCCAGCAGTCTAATCAATGCGGAGACCCAGTACTTC. The encoded protein is CASSLINAETQYF. The full variable domain, with the rest looked up from reference TRBV7-2 and TRBJ2-5, is GAGVSQSPSNKVTEKGKDVELRCDPISGHTALYWYRQSLGQGLEFLIYFQGNSAPDKSGLPSDRFSAERTGGSVSTLTIQRTQQEDSAVYLCASSLINAETQYFGPGTRLLVL.

The chain is built from TRBV7-2 and TRBJ1-5; D call uncertain. The CDR3 spans 12 residues. Germline lookup yields CDR1 SGHTA and CDR2 FQGNSA. The V end was cut by 5 bases, the J end by 3 bases, with 5 bases between. CDR3 DNA: TGTGCCAGCAGCGAGTACAATCAGCCCCAGCATTTT. This translates into CASSEYNQPQHF.

V usage is TRBV6-5 and J usage is TRBJ2-7, with 11 bases fitting TRBD1. CDR3 length equals 14 residues. In germline, CDR1 is MNHEY, CDR2 SVGAGI. V lost 3 bases and J lost 7; bases outside the gene matches: 5. The DNA of the CDR3 is TGTGCCAGCAGTTATGGACAGGGGGCATGGGAGCAGTACTTC. This sequence encodes CASSYGQGAWEQYF.

V is TRBV2 and J is TRBJ1-2, with D maybe TRBD1 (5 bases). V gave up 2 bases and J gave up 4 bases, with 8 bases separating them. Looked up from germline, CDR1 is SNHLY and CDR2 is FYNNEI. CDR3 length: 13 amino acids. The CDR3 DNA reads TGTGCCAGCAGTGAACCAGGGCTCTATGGCTACACCTTC. It yields the protein CASSEPGLYGYTF.

V usage is TRBV28 and J usage is TRBJ2-7; 11 nucleotides align to TRBD2. J lost 3 bases, V lost 4 bases, and 8 bases had no gene match. CDR3 length: 16 residues. CDR1 and CDR2 from the germline V gene are MDHEN and SYDVKM. As DNA, the CDR3 is TGTGCCAGCAGTTCCCCCCTCACTAGCGGGAGCTACGAGCAGTACTTC. Protein product: CASSSPLTSGSYEQYF.

The chain has TRBV29-1 and TRBJ2-2; 9 nucleotides match TRBD1. This CDR3 is 14 amino acids long. Germline CDR1 SQVTM, CDR2 ANQGSEA. V dropped 6 bases and J dropped 2; count of bases not matched to a gene: 4. The CDR3 coding sequence is TGCAGCGTCAAGGGACAGGGTAACACCGGGGAGCTGTTTTTT. It codes for CSVKGQGNTGELFF.

This rearrangement joins TRBV7-8 to TRBJ1-1; D is unclear. The CDR3 covers 18 residues. Germline V lookup: CDR1 SGHVS, CDR2 FQNEAQ. Between the trimmed V and J ends, which lost 3 bases and 0 bases, there was a span of 20 bases. The CDR3 DNA reads TGTGCCAGCAGCTTGAGCGCAGGAGCTAACCACTTGAACACTGAAGCTTTCTTT. As protein: CASSLSAGANHLNTEAFF. Together with reference TRBV7-8 and TRBJ1-1, the CDR3 gives the full variable domain: GAGVSQSPRYKVAKRGQDVALRCDPISGHVSLFWYQQALGQGPEFLTYFQNEAQLDKSGLPSDRFFAERPEGSVSTLKIQRTQQEDSAVYLCASSLSAGANHLNTEAFFGQGTRLTVV.

The chain links TRBV5-1 to TRBJ1-2; 8 bases are a match to TRBD1. Germline assignment: CDR1 SGHRS and CDR2 YFSETQ. The CDR3 spans 18 residues. J lost 4 bases, V lost 4 bases, and 18 bases had no gene match. CDR3 bases: TGCGCCAGCAGCCTACTTCCGGGACAGGACCCACGGAGCTATGGCTACACCTTC. It codes for CASSLLPGQDPRSYGYTF.

DNA of the CDR3: TGCGCCAGCAGTGAGTCGAGAGGGGGGACTACCGGGGAGCTGTTTTTT. Translating gives CASSESRGGTTGELFF. The V and J genes are TRBV10-1 and TRBJ2-2; D could derive from TRBD1 or TRBD2 (6 bases each). V was cut by 0 bases and J by 5 bases, with 13 bases left in between. The CDR3 spans 16 residues. CDR1 is WNHNN, CDR2 SYGVQD, per germline (reference sequence).

The gene calls are TRBV28 and TRBJ1-3; perhaps TRBD1 as D (6 bases). CDR3 size: 21 residues. V shed 5 bases and J shed 4 bases, with 33 bases lying between them. Germline V gives CDR1 MDHEN, CDR2 SYDVKM. The DNA of the CDR3 is TGTGCCAGCAGTACCTTCTGGACAGACGGGACTCCCAAATCGGCGGGAAACACCATATATTTT. Protein product: CASSTFWTDGTPKSAGNTIYF. Variable domain in full (rest from reference TRBV28 and TRBJ1-3): DVKVTQSSRYLVKRTGEKVFLECVQDMDHENMFWYRQDPGLGLRLIYFSYDVKMKEKGDIPEGYSVSREKKERFSLILESASTNQTSMYLCASSTFWTDGTPKSAGNTIYFGEGSWLTVV.

The sample holds one count of this clone. V and J are TRBV2 and TRBJ1-5, with 7 positions matching TRBD1. This CDR3 has 15 residues. Germline V gene sequence: CDR1 SNHLY, CDR2 FYNNEI. V shed 3 bases and J 7 bases; nucleotides not matched to a gene: 9. CDR3 bases: TGTGCCAGCAGTGAGGGCAGGGGGAATGGCCAGCCCCAGCATTTT. Protein product: CASSEGRGNGQPQHF.

The chain has TRBV4-1 and TRBJ2-5, with 8 bases matching TRBD2. Germline V lookup: CDR1 MGHRA, CDR2 YSYEKL. Trimming at V came to 3 bases and at J to 2 bases, leaving 5 bases not matched to a gene. The CDR3 length is 15 residues. CDR3 residues: CASSHGIAGQETQYF. The CDR3 region has the DNA TGCGCCAGCAGCCATGGAATAGCGGGGCAAGAGACCCAGTACTTC.